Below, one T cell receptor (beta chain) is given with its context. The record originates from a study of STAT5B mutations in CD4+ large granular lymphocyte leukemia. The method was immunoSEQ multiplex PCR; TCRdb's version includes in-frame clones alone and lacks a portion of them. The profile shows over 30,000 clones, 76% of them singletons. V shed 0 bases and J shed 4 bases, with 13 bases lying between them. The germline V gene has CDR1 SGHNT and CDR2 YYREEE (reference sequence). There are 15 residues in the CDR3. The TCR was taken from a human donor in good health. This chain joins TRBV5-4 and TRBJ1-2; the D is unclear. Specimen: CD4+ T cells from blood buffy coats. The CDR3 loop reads CASSLGLGSIYGYTF. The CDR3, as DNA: TGTGCCAGCAGCTTGGGTTTGGGGAGTATCTATGGCTACACCTTC.